This TCR beta chain is from a study of Ad26.COV2.S vaccination and SARS-CoV-2 variants. Regarding the study as a whole: Substantial breadth in spike-specific CD8+ and CD4+ T cell responses was reportedly seen after vaccination.

TCRdb's table, derived via immunoSEQ multiplex PCR, lists solely in-frame clones and lacks some. The sample carries over 85,000 clones, around 80% recorded once. Of note for this clone: The antigen remains unidentified.

Deletions cut 9 bases from V and 1 base from J, with 14 bases between. The CDR3 length is 14 residues. Germline V gene data show CDR1 as SNHLY and CDR2 as FYNNEI. The material sequenced was peripheral blood, taken after recovery from COVID-19. The source is a human donor who had recovered from COVID-19. J is TRBJ2-3 and V is TRBV2; perhaps TRBD1 as D (6 bases). CDR3: CASTGSFRTDTQYF. CDR3 DNA: TGTGCCAGTACAGGGTCTTTTCGCACAGATACGCAGTATTTT.